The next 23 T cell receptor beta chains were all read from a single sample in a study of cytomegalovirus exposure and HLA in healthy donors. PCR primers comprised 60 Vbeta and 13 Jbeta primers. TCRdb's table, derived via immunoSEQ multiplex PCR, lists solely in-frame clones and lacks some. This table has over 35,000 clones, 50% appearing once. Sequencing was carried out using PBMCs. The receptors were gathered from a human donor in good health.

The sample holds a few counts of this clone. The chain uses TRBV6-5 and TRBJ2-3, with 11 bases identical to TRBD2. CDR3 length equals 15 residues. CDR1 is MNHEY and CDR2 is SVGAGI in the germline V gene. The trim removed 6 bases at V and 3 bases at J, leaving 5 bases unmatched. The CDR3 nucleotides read TGTGCCAGCAGCCTACTAGCGGGAGCGACAGATACGCAGTATTTT. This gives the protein CASSLLAGATDTQYF.

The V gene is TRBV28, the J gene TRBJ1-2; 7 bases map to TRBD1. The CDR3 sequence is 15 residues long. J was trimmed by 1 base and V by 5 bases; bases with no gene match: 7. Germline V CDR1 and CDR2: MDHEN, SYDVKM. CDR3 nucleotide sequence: TGTGCCAGCAGTACTGCCGGGACAGATAACTATGGCTACACCTTC. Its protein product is CASSTAGTDNYGYTF.

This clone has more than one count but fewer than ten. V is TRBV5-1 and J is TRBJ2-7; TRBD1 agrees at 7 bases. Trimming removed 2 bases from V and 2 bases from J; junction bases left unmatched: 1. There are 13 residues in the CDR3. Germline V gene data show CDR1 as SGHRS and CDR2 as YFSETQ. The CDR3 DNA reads TGCGCCAGCAGCTTAACAGGGGCCTACGAGCAGTACTTC. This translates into CASSLTGAYEQYF.

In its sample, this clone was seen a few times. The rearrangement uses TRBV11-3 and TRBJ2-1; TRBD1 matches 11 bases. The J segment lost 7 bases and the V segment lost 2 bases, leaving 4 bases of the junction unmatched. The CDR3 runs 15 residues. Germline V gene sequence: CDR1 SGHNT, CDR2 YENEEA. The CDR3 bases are TGTGCCAGCAGCTTACGAGGGACAGGGGGTAATGAGCAGTTCTTC. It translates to CASSLRGTGGNEQFF.

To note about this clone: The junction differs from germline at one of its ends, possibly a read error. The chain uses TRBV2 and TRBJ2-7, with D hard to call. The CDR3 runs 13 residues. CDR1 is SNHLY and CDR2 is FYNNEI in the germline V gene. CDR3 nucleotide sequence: TGTGCCAGCAGTGAATCCTCAGGAAGGCCGGTCGACTTC. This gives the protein CASSESSGRPVDF. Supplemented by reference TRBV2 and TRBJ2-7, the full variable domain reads EPEVTQTPSHQVTQMGQEVILRCVPISNHLYFYWYRQILGQKVEFLVSFYNNEISEKSEIFDDQFSVERPDGSNFTLKIRSTKLEDSAMYFCASSESSGRPVDFGPGTRLTVT.

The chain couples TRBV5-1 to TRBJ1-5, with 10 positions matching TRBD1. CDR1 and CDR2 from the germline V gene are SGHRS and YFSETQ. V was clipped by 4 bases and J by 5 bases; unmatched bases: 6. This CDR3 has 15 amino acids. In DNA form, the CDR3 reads TGCGCCAGCAGCCTACAGGGGACAGGGGATCAGCCCCAGCATTTT. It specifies CASSLQGTGDQPQHF.

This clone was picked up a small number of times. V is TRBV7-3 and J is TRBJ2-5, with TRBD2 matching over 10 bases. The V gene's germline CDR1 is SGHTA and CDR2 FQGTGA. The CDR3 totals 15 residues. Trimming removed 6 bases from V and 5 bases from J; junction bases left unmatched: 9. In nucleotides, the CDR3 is TGTGCCAGCAGACTCGGACTAGCGGACTGGGAGACCCAGTACTTC. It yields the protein CASRLGLADWETQYF.

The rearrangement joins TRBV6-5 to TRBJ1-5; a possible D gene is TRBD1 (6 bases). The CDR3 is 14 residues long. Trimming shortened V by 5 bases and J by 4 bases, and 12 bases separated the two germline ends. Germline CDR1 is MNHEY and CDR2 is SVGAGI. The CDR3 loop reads CASSKTGSNQPQHF. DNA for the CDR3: TGTGCCAGCAGTAAGACAGGTTCTAATCAGCCCCAGCATTTT.

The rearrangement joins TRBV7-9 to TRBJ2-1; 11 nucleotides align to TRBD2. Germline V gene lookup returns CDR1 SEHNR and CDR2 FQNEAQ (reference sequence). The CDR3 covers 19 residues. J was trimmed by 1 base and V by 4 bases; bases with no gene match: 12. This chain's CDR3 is CASSSRLAGPLSSYNEQFF. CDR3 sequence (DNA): TGTGCCAGCAGCTCCCGACTAGCGGGACCACTATCATCCTACAATGAGCAGTTCTTC.

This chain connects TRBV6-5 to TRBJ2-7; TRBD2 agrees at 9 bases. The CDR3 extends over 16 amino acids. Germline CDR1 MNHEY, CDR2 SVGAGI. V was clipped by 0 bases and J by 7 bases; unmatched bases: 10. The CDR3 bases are TGTGCCAGCAGTTACTCGGGCGGGGGGGGCCTCGAAGAGCAGTACTTC. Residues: CASSYSGGGGLEEQYF.

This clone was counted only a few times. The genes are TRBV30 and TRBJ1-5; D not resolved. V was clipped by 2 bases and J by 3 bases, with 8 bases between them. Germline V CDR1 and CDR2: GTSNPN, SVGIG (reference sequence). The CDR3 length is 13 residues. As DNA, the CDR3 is TGTGCCTGGAGTTATGGCCTCAATCAGCCCCAGCATTTT. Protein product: CAWSYGLNQPQHF.

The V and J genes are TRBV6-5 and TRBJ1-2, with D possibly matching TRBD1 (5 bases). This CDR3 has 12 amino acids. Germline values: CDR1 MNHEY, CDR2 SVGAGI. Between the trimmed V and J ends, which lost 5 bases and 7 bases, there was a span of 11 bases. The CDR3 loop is CASSEVRGGYTF. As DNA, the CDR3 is TGTGCCAGCAGTGAAGTTAGGGGTGGCTACACCTTC.

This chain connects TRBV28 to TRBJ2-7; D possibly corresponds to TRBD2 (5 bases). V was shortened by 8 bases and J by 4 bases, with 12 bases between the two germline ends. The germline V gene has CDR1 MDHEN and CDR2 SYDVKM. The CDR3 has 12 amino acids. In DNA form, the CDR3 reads TGTGCCAGCCGGGGAAATGGATACGAGCAGTACTTC. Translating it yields CASRGNGYEQYF. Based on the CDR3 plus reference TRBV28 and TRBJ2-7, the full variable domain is DVKVTQSSRYLVKRTGEKVFLECVQDMDHENMFWYRQDPGLGLRLIYFSYDVKMKEKGDIPEGYSVSREKKERFSLILESASTNQTSMYLCASRGNGYEQYFGPGTRLTVT.

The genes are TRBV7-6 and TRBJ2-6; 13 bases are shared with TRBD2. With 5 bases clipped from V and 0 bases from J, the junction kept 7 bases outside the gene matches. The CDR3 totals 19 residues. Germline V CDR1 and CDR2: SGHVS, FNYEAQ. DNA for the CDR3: TGTGCCAGCAGCCCGCCGGGACTAGCGGGGCTCTCTGGGGCCAACGTCCTGACTTTC. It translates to CASSPPGLAGLSGANVLTF.

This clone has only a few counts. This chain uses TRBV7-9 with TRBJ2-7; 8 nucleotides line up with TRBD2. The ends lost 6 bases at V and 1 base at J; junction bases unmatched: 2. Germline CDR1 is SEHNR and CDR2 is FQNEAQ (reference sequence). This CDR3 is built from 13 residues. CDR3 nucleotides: TGTGCCAGCAGACTAGCGGAGTCCTACGAGCAGTACTTC. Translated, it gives CASRLAESYEQYF.

The CDR3 DNA is TGTGCCAGCAGCTCCACAGGCCCCACCGGGGAGCTGTTTTTT. Translating gives CASSSTGPTGELFF. This chain links TRBV7-8 with TRBJ2-2, with a weak D call TRBD1 (5 bases). Germline V gives CDR1 SGHVS, CDR2 FQNEAQ. The CDR3 is 14 amino acids. V lost 4 bases, J lost 4 bases, and 10 bases lay in between.

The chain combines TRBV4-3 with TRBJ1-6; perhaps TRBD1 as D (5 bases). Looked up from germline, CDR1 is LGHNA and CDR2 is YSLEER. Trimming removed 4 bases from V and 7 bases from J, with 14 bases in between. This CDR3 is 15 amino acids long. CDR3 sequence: CASSPTGTENSPLHF. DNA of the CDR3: TGCGCCAGCAGCCCGACGGGGACTGAGAATTCACCCCTCCACTTT.

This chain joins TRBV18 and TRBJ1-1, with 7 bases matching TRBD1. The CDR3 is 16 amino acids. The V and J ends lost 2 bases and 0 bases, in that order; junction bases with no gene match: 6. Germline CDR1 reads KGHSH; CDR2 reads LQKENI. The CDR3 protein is CASSPTGGTVNTEAFF. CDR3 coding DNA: TGTGCCAGCTCACCAACAGGCGGGACAGTGAACACTGAAGCTTTCTTT.

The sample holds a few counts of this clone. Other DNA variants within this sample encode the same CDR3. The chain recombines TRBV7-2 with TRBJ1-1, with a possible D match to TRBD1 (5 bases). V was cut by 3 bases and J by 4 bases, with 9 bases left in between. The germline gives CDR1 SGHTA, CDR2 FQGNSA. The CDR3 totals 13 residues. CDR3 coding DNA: TGTGCCAGCAGCTTCAGGGTTGCCACTGAAGCTTTCTTT. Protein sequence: CASSFRVATEAFF.

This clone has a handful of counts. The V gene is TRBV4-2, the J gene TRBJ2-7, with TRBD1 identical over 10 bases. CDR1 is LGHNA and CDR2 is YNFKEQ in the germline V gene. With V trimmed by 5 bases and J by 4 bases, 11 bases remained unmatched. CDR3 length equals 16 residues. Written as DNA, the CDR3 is TGTGCCAGCAGCTTTGTCATGACAGGGGGCCTTTACGAGCAGTACTTC. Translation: CASSFVMTGGLYEQYF.

This CDR3 is CASSWDYNYEQYF. In DNA form, the CDR3 reads TGTGCCAGCAGTTGGGACTATAACTACGAGCAGTACTTC. V and J are TRBV6-5 and TRBJ2-7, with 7 bases that match TRBD2. The CDR3 length is 13 residues. Germline CDR1 MNHEY, CDR2 SVGAGI. Germline trimming cut 4 bases from V and 3 bases from J; bases unmatched to any gene: 3.

CDR3 sequence (DNA): TGTGCCAGCAGCTTAGCGGGGAGAACTAACTATGGCTACACCTTC. Its protein is CASSLAGRTNYGYTF. The J gene is TRBJ1-2, the V gene TRBV11-2, with no clear D. V gave up 1 base and J gave up 0 bases, with 9 bases separating them. The CDR3 is made up of 15 amino acids. From germline, CDR1 is SGHAT and CDR2 FQNNGV.

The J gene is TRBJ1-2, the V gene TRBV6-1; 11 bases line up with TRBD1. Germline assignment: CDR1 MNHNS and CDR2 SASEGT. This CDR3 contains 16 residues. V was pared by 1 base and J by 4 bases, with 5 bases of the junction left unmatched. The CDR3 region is CASSEGGQGAPYGYTF. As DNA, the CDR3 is TGTGCCAGCAGTGAAGGAGGACAGGGGGCTCCCTATGGCTACACCTTC.